Sequencing of this T cell receptor (beta chain) was carried out in a study of read filtering for tumor transcriptome and immune sequencing. Turning to the study itself: Patients were some 16 male and about 15 female, mean age 65.9 years, range about 47 to 85. Transcriptome libraries were built from DNase-treated RNA. Study-wide results and limits: RNA-seq captured clonotypes less deeply and reliably than IR-seq. IR-seq and RNA-seq agreed better without single-read clonotypes.

This clonotype occurred a few times. Its target is unknown. This CDR3 is built from 15 residues. Trimming pared 4 bases from V and 2 bases from J, leaving 13 bases between. Germline assignment: CDR1 SGHDT and CDR2 YYEEEE. Molecular barcoded adaptors covering alpha/delta and beta/gamma chains were used on approximately 400 ng RNA. TCRdb redid the calling of the reads with MiXCR, one entry per CDR3 protein. This table holds about 93,000 distinct CDR3 sequences, 20% to 25% found once. Specimen: a population of CD138-negative cells sorted from bone marrow. The source of this sequence is a donor aged 40 or over with multiple myeloma. This rearrangement joins TRBV5-6 to TRBJ1-5, with TRBD1 as a possible D gene (6 bases). The CDR3 sequence is CASSGRGRGNQPQHF. As DNA, the CDR3 is TGTGCCAGCAGCGGCAGGGGAAGGGGCAATCAGCCCCAGCATTTT. Together with reference TRBV5-6 and TRBJ1-5, the CDR3 gives the full variable domain: DAGVTQSPTHLIKTRGQQVTLRCSPKSGHDTVSWYQQALGQGPQFIFQYYEEEERQRGNFPDRFSGHQFPNYSSELNVNALLLGDSALYLCASSGRGRGNQPQHFGDGTRLSIL.